The clone carrying this TCR beta chain appeared a single time. The data are from a study of blood T cell repertoires in COVID-19. Study-wide background: Italy, Spain and the United States were the sources of the convalescent and acute COVID-19 samples. Sources were T cells, B-cell-depleted T cells, or PBMCs; the material itself was cDNA or gDNA.

Germline V gene data show CDR1 as MNHNS and CDR2 as SASEGT. V lost 4 bases, J lost 1 base, and 3 bases stayed unmatched. The CDR3 consists of 16 residues. As originally analysed: Quantification of nucleated cells was approximated via reference gene primer amplification. Profiling relied on immunoSEQ multiplex PCR, and the TCRdb table lists in-frame clones only, not all of them. The V and J calls and clone size are taken from that table; D and trimming were inferred from the DNA. The data hold 75,000 to 100,000 clones, with roughly nine tenths observed a single time. V usage is TRBV6-1 and J usage is TRBJ1-3; TRBD1 agrees at 11 bases. Sequencing input: peripheral blood. The receptor's source is a man aged 70 or older with acute or convalescent COVID-19. CDR3 in DNA: TGTGCCAGCAGTGGAGGACAGGGGGCTTCTGGAAACACCATATATTTT. Its protein product is CASSGGQGASGNTIYF.